The 18 T cell receptor beta chains listed next were all sequenced from one sample in a study of cytomegalovirus exposure and HLA in healthy donors. It was with 60 Vbeta and 13 Jbeta primers that the PCR ran. Assay: immunoSEQ multiplex PCR; the TCRdb copy retains only in-frame clones and omits some. The data contain fewer than 120,000 clones, over 65% of them singletons. The sample comprised PBMCs. The receptors shown here come from a man aged 25 to 40 in good health and CMV-seropositive.

The chain is built from TRBV10-1 and TRBJ2-1; 12 bases agree with TRBD1. The CDR3 covers 16 residues. The germline CDR1 and CDR2 sequences are WNHNN and SYGVQD (reference sequence). After removal of 4 bases from V and 5 bases from J, the junction contained 6 bases not matched to a gene. CDR3 DNA sequence: TGCGCCAGCAGTGGGGCCGGGACAGGGGGCCACAATGAGCAGTTCTTC. Its protein product is CASSGAGTGGHNEQFF.

The chain joins TRBV27 to TRBJ1-4; D is uncertain. The V end lost 5 bases, the J end lost 0 bases, and 7 bases lay between the germline ends. Germline V gives CDR1 MNHEY, CDR2 SMNVEV (reference sequence). CDR3 size: 14 residues. The CDR3 loop reads CASSRAATNEKLFF. DNA of the CDR3: TGTGCCAGCAGTAGAGCTGCAACTAATGAAAAACTGTTTTTT. Based on the CDR3 plus reference TRBV27 and TRBJ1-4, the full variable domain is EAQVTQNPRYLITVTGKKLTVTCSQNMNHEYMSWYRQDPGLGLRQIYYSMNVEVTDKGDVPEGYKVSRKEKRNFPLILESPSPNQTSLYFCASSRAATNEKLFFGSGTQLSVL.

This clone was observed a handful of times. This chain connects TRBV9 to TRBJ1-1; weak D call: TRBD1 (5 bases). CDR3 length: 14 residues. CDR1 SGDLS and CDR2 YYNGEE come from the germline V gene. Trimming pared 1 base from V and 4 bases from J, leaving 11 bases between. CDR3 nucleotides: TGTGCCAGCAGCGTATGGGCCGGGGGCACTGAAGCTTTCTTT. This translates into CASSVWAGGTEAFF.

The gene calls are TRBV7-8 and TRBJ2-7, with D possibly matching TRBD2 (7 bases). V shed 3 bases and J shed 0 bases, with 9 bases lying between them. Germline lookup yields CDR1 SGHVS and CDR2 FQNEAQ. The CDR3 totals 14 residues. The CDR3 region is CASSFGGRSYEQYF. CDR3 bases: TGTGCCAGCAGCTTCGGGGGGCGCTCCTACGAGCAGTACTTC.

J is TRBJ2-7 and V is TRBV28; tentative D call: TRBD2 (5 bases). Germline V gene sequence: CDR1 MDHEN, CDR2 SYDVKM. Trimming cost V 10 bases and J 3 bases, with 13 bases left between them. This CDR3 has 12 residues. DNA of the CDR3: TGTGCCACCGCGAGGGAAAACTACGAGCAGTACTTC. Translating gives CATARENYEQYF. Based on the CDR3 plus reference TRBV28 and TRBJ2-7, the full variable domain is DVKVTQSSRYLVKRTGEKVFLECVQDMDHENMFWYRQDPGLGLRLIYFSYDVKMKEKGDIPEGYSVSREKKERFSLILESASTNQTSMYLCATARENYEQYFGPGTRLTVT.

The CDR3 here is CASSYVTGSATEAFF. The CDR3 DNA reads as TGTGCCAGCAGTTACGTGACAGGGAGCGCCACTGAAGCTTTCTTT. This chain joins TRBV6-5 and TRBJ1-1, with TRBD1 matching 7 bases. Germline assignment: CDR1 MNHEY and CDR2 SVGAGI. The J segment lost 4 bases and the V segment lost 2 bases, leaving 7 bases of the junction unmatched. CDR3 size: 15 residues.

The chain uses TRBV6-5 and TRBJ2-5; unclear D gene. The DNA end is more similar to TRBJ2-7, so the J call may be wrong. This CDR3 comprises 11 residues. Germline values: CDR1 MNHEY, CDR2 SVGAGI. In DNA, the CDR3 is TGTGCCAGCAGACTATTGTACGAGCAGTACTTC. Encoded protein: CASRLLYEQYF.

This chain uses TRBV27 with TRBJ1-6; 9 bases match TRBD1. The ends lost 5 bases at V and 16 bases at J; junction bases unmatched: 12. Germline V gene sequence: CDR1 MNHEY, CDR2 SMNVEV (reference sequence). The CDR3 loop spans 14 amino acids. This chain's CDR3 is CASSVNRDRAQLHF. The CDR3 DNA sequence: TGTGCCAGCAGTGTAAACCGGGACAGGGCGCAACTCCACTTT.

The chain combines TRBV27 with TRBJ1-2; tentative D call: TRBD1 (5 bases). V was trimmed by 6 bases and J by 6 bases, leaving 14 bases between them. The CDR3 covers 13 residues. Germline V gives CDR1 MNHEY, CDR2 SMNVEV (reference sequence). CDR3 amino acids: CASRAQVSNGYTF. The CDR3 DNA follows: TGTGCCAGCAGAGCACAGGTATCGAATGGCTACACCTTC.

The rearrangement joins TRBV11-2 to TRBJ2-5; tentatively, D is TRBD2 (5 bases). V dropped 7 bases and J dropped 1 base, with 13 bases sitting between them. Germline CDR1 reads SGHAT; CDR2 reads FQNNGV. The CDR3 has 14 residues. CDR3 DNA sequence: TGTGCCAGCACCACTGTAGCGCCCCAAGAGACCCAGTACTTC. Residues: CASTTVAPQETQYF.

The rearrangement uses TRBV9 and TRBJ2-5; D is ambiguous. With the DNA end fitting TRBJ2-7 better, the J assignment may be wrong. Germline V gives CDR1 SGDLS, CDR2 YYNGEE. This CDR3 is 15 amino acids long. For the CDR3, the DNA is TGTGCCAGCAGCACTCACGGAGAAAGCCCCTACGAGCAGTACTTC. Its translation is CASSTHGESPYEQYF.

This sequence joins TRBV27 and TRBJ1-1; TRBD1 matches 9 bases. The germline gives CDR1 MNHEY, CDR2 SMNVEV (reference sequence). The ends lost 0 bases at V and 5 bases at J; junction bases unmatched: 7. CDR3 length equals 16 residues. Here the CDR3 reads CASSLSAGQGRTEAFF. In DNA form, the CDR3 reads TGTGCCAGCAGTTTATCGGCGGGACAGGGAAGGACTGAAGCTTTCTTT.

CDR3 sequence reads: CASSPRAGQTNTGELFF. Written as DNA, the CDR3 is TGTGCCAGCAGTCCCAGGGCCGGGCAAACGAACACCGGGGAGCTGTTTTTT. This chain uses TRBV27 with TRBJ2-2; the D gene is possibly TRBD1 (5 bases). This CDR3 is 17 amino acids long. Germline V lookup: CDR1 MNHEY, CDR2 SMNVEV (reference sequence). V was shortened by 5 bases and J by 0 bases, with 16 bases between the two germline ends.

This chain connects TRBV27 to TRBJ2-7; D is possibly TRBD1 (6 bases). Deletions cut 3 bases from V and 2 bases from J, with 8 bases between. The V gene's germline CDR1 is MNHEY and CDR2 SMNVEV (reference sequence). The CDR3 runs to 13 residues. Here the CDR3 DNA reads TGTGCCAGCAGTTTGGGGGCCACCTACGAGCAGTACTTC. Translating gives CASSLGATYEQYF.

This chain uses TRBV5-1 with TRBJ2-3, with D perhaps TRBD1 (5 bases). Trimming pared 0 bases from V and 0 bases from J, leaving 5 bases between. This CDR3 is 14 amino acids long. Germline V gives CDR1 SGHRS, CDR2 YFSETQ. The CDR3 loop is CASSLEGSTDTQYF. CDR3 DNA sequence: TGCGCCAGCAGCTTGGAGGGGAGCACAGATACGCAGTATTTT.

The CDR3 protein is CASGGPFPGGLFF. CDR3 in DNA: TGTGCCAGCGGTGGGCCTTTCCCCGGGGGACTGTTTTTT. The V gene is TRBV6-5, the J gene TRBJ1-4; maybe TRBD1 (5 bases). V lost 8 bases and J 13 bases, leaving 20 bases between the germline ends. The V gene's germline CDR1 is MNHEY and CDR2 SVGAGI. The CDR3 runs 13 residues.

This sequence joins TRBV5-6 and TRBJ1-4, with 12 positions matching TRBD1. Trimming cost V 4 bases and J 4 bases; bases outside gene matches: 11. The CDR3 sequence is 18 residues long. The V gene's germline CDR1 is SGHDT and CDR2 YYEEEE. In nucleotides, the CDR3 is TGTGCCAGCAGCGGGGGACAGGGGGCCAATGGGTTTAATGAAAAACTGTTTTTT. Translation: CASSGGQGANGFNEKLFF.

This clone was detected a few times. The chain combines TRBV6-5 with TRBJ2-7; possible D gene TRBD1, 6 bases. Deletions cut 6 bases from V and 6 bases from J, with 12 bases between. Germline lookup yields CDR1 MNHEY and CDR2 SVGAGI. The CDR3 consists of 12 residues. The CDR3 is CASSGAGVEQYF. CDR3 sequence (DNA): TGTGCCAGCAGCGGGGCAGGGGTCGAGCAGTACTTC.